These 4 T cell receptor beta chains were sequenced from one sample in a study of response to subunit inactivated influenza vaccine. In TCRdb, the RT-PCR reads were re-called with MiXCR into one record per CDR3 protein. This sample has under 200,000 distinct CDR3 sequences, with approximately 10% found just once. The specimen comprised non-naive T cells sorted from PBMCs, sampled 40 to 50 days after vaccination. These receptors came from a middle-aged man who received an inactivated influenza vaccine.

The rearrangement uses TRBV7-2 and TRBJ2-7; maybe TRBD2 (5 bases). Deletions cut 5 bases from V and 5 bases from J, with 16 bases between. Germline CDR1 and CDR2: SGHTA and FQGNSA. The CDR3 has 14 residues. The CDR3 nucleotides are TGTGCCAGCAGCCCTAGAGGGAGTAGCCACGAGCAGTACTTC. Amino acids: CASSPRGSSHEQYF.

Only a few counts were recorded for this clonotype. The chain employs TRBV6-2 or TRBV6-3 and TRBJ2-4, with D tentatively TRBD1 or TRBD2 (5 bases each). CDR3 length: 15 amino acids. Trimming took off 6 bases at V and 15 bases at J, with 27 bases between the two ends. Germline lookup yields CDR1 MNHEY and CDR2 SVGEGT. The CDR3 coding sequence is TGTGCCAGCAGCCCCCAAGTGACAGAGGGAACAAGAGTGTACTTC. The encoded protein is CASSPQVTEGTRVYF.

This clonotype occurred many times. The rearrangement uses TRBV5-8 and TRBJ2-2; D possibly corresponds to TRBD1 (5 bases). V was cut by 5 bases and J by 1 base, with 12 bases left in between. This CDR3 region has 15 residues. Per the germline V gene, CDR1 is SGHTS and CDR2 is YDEGEE. The CDR3 DNA follows: TGTGCCAGCAGACGAGACAGTCGGAACACCGGGGAGCTGTTTTTT. Amino acids: CASRRDSRNTGELFF.

The J gene is TRBJ1-2, the V gene TRBV28; possibly TRBD1 for D (6 bases). Germline V gene lookup returns CDR1 MDHEN and CDR2 SYDVKM. This CDR3 has 15 residues. Trimming cost V 1 base and J 1 base, with 10 bases left between them. The CDR3 DNA is TGTGCCAGCAGTTTATACAGGGCGAGTAACTATGGCTACACCTTC. This sequence encodes CASSLYRASNYGYTF.